What follows is one T cell receptor beta chain and its context. The entry originates in a study of control samples from healthy donors and cancer patients. Repertoires were generated with immunoSEQ multiplex PCR, while TCRdb's copy carries only in-frame clones and drops some. The table has around 80,000 clones, 91% seen once. The CDR3 runs 15 residues. With V trimmed by 0 bases and J by 8 bases, 9 bases remained unmatched. Germline V gene sequence: CDR1 SGHNT, CDR2 YYREEE (reference sequence). The chain joins TRBV5-4 to TRBJ1-2, with 8 bases identical to TRBD1. The clonotype comes from a middle-aged man in good health. The sequencing sample was made of blood. The CDR3 bases are TGTGCCAGCAGCTTGGGGACAGGGTGGAGAGACGGCTACACCTTC. Its protein product is CASSLGTGWRDGYTF.